This T cell receptor beta chain appears in the sequencing data of a study of control samples from healthy donors and cancer patients. V was trimmed by 5 bases and J by 0 bases, leaving 16 bases between them. From germline, CDR1 is SGHNT and CDR2 YENEEA. This CDR3 is built from 16 residues. This clone showed up just a few times. Assay used: immunoSEQ multiplex PCR; TCRdb lists only in-frame clones, some missing. The repertoire holds over 75,000 clones, with roughly four fifths as singletons. The V call is TRBV11-3, the J call TRBJ1-1; D uncertain. The sequence was obtained from a man aged 55 to 69 in good health. Sample: blood. The CDR3: CASSPSTGRMNTEAFF. The CDR3 DNA reads as TGTGCCAGCAGCCCCTCCACCGGCAGGATGAACACTGAAGCTTTCTTT. Full variable domain (outside the CDR3, taken from reference TRBV11-3 and TRBJ1-1): EAGVVQSPRYKIIEKKQPVAFWCNPISGHNTLYWYLQNLGQGPELLIRYENEEAVDDSQLPKDRFSAERLKGVDSTLKIQPAELGDSAVYLCASSPSTGRMNTEAFFGQGTRLTVV.